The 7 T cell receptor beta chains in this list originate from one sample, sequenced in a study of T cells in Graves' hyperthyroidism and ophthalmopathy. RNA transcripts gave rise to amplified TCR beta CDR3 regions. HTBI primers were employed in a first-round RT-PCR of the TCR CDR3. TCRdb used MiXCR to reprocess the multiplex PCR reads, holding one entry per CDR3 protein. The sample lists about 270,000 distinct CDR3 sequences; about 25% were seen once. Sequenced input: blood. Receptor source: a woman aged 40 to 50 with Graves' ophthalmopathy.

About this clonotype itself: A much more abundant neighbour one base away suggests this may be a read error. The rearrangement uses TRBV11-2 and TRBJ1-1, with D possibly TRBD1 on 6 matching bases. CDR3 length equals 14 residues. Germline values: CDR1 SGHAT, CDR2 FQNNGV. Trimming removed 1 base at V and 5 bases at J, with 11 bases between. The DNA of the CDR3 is TGTGCCAGCAGCTTAGGGGGGCAGATGACTGAAGCTTTCTTT. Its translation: CASSLGGQMTEAFF. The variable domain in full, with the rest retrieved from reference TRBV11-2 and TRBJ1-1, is EAGVAQSPRYKIIEKRQSVAFWCNPISGHATLYWYQQILGQGPKLLIQFQNNGVVDDSQLPKDRFSAERLKGVDSTLKIQPAKLEDSAVYLCASSLGGQMTEAFFGQGTRLTVV.

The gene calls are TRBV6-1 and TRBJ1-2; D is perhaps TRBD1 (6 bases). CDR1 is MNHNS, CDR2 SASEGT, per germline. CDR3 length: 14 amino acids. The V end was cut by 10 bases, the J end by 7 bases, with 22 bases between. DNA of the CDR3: TGTGCCACCATATCTGGGGGGCGCCCACGTGGCTACACCTTC. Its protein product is CATISGGRPRGYTF.

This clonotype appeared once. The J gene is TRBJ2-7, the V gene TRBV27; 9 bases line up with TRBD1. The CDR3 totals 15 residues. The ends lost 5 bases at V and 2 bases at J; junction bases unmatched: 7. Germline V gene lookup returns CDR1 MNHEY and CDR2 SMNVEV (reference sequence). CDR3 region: CASSPAGQGTYEQYF. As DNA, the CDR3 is TGTGCCAGCAGTCCTGCGGGACAGGGCACCTACGAGCAGTACTTC.

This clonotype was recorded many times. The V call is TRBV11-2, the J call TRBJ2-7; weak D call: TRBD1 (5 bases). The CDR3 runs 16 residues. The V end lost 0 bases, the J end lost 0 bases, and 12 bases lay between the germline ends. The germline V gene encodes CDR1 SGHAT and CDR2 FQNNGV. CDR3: CASSLDIQGSSYEQYF. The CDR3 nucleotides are TGTGCCAGCAGCTTAGATATCCAGGGAAGCTCCTACGAGCAGTACTTC.

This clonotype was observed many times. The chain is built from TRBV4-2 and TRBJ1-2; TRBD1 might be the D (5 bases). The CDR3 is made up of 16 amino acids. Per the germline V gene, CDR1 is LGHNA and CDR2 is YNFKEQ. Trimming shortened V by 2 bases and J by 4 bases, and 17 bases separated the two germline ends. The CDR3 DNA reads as TGTGCCAGCAGCCAAACGGGAGGGGACGATAGCTATGGCTACACCTTC. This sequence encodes CASSQTGGDDSYGYTF.

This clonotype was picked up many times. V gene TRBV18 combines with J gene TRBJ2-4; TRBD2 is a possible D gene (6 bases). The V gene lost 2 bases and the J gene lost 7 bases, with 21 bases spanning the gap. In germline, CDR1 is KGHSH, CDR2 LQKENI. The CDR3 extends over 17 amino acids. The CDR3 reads CASSPTGFEDRGNIQYF. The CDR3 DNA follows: TGTGCCAGCTCACCAACAGGTTTCGAGGATCGGGGGAACATTCAGTACTTC.

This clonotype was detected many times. CDR3 sequence reads: CASSSLAGTSGANVLTF. CDR3 nucleotides: TGTGCCAGCAGCTCGCTAGCGGGAACCTCTGGGGCCAACGTCCTGACTTTC. The chain joins TRBV11-1 to TRBJ2-6; 9 nucleotides match TRBD2. Looked up from germline, CDR1 is SGHAT and CDR2 is FQDESV (reference sequence). The trim removed 4 bases at V and 0 bases at J, leaving 4 bases unmatched. This CDR3 has 17 residues.